A single sample gave rise to the 18 T cell receptor beta chains below, sequenced in a study of T cell clonality in common variable immunodeficiency. Study observations and caveats: Reportedly, TCR beta sequences from common variable immunodeficiency showed fewer deletions and N-nucleotide insertions.

The antigens for these receptors are not known. Sequencing was performed with immunoSEQ multiplex PCR; in TCRdb, only in-frame clones are kept and a portion is missing. Sampling found 30,000 to 40,000 clones, none seen once. Sample: peripheral blood mononuclear cells. The source is a human donor with common variable immunodeficiency.

As to this clone: The read ends 3 residues shy of where the CDR3 ends; the end is completed using the germline J gene. The chain recombines TRBV7-6 with TRBJ1-3; D unresolved. The CDR3 totals 18 residues. Germline V gene data show CDR1 as SGHVS and CDR2 as FNYEAQ. Trimming stripped 0 bases from V and 0 bases from J, with 15 bases between. CDR3 sequence reads: CASSLAEIQVASGNTIYF. Partial CDR3 DNA: TGTGCCAGCAGCTTAGCGGAGATTCAGGTTGCCTCTGGAAACACC.

This clone was observed a handful of times. The observed sequence ends 3 residues before the CDR3 terminus, with the missing tail filled in from the germline J gene. The chain joins TRBV7-2 to TRBJ2-7; possibly TRBD2 for D (6 bases). The CDR3 spans 16 residues. CDR1 is SGHTA, CDR2 FQGNSA, per germline. CDR3 sequence: CASRLAAELASYEQYF. The sequenced part of the CDR3 DNA is TGTGCAAGTCGCTTAGCCGCCGAACTAGCCTCCTACGAG.

For this clone: The read is 3 residues too short to cover the CDR3 end, so that end is filled in from the germline J gene. The rearrangement links TRBV11-3 to TRBJ2-1; 8 bases are shared with TRBD2. J gave up 3 bases and V 0 bases, and 1 base lay outside the gene matches. The CDR3 is made up of 15 amino acids. Germline V gene data show CDR1 as SGHNT and CDR2 as YENEEA. CDR3 sequence: CASSLDSGNYNEQFF. The DNA read from the CDR3 is TGTGCCAGCAGCTTAGATAGCGGGAACTACAATGAG.

This clone turned up a few times. CDR3: CAWSVGPPTEKLFF. The sequenced part of the CDR3 DNA is TGTGCCTGGAGTGTAGGGCCACCGACGGAAAAA. The chain combines TRBV30 with TRBJ1-4; no firm D call. With the read ending 3 residues before the CDR3 end, the germline J gene is used to fill in that end. Trimming took 0 bases from V and 8 from J, leaving 13 bases between them. The CDR3 totals 14 residues. The germline CDR1 and CDR2 sequences are GTSNPN and SVGIG (reference sequence).

In the case of this clone: The read ends 3 residues shy of where the CDR3 ends; the end is completed using the germline J gene. The V and J genes are TRBV30 and TRBJ2-7; weak D call: TRBD1 (5 bases). Trimming cost V 4 bases and J 6 bases, with 10 bases left between them. The germline V gene encodes CDR1 GTSNPN and CDR2 SVGIG (reference sequence). The CDR3 covers 11 residues. The part of the CDR3 DNA that was read is TGTGCCTGGACATCAGGGCCCGAG. This codes for CAWTSGPE. The full-length CDR3 reads as CAWTSGPEQYF.

This clone was observed at least ten times. The read terminates 3 residues ahead of where the CDR3 ends, so the germline J gene completes it. This chain links TRBV28 with TRBJ2-5, with no clear D. Trimming removed 2 bases from V and 4 bases from J, with 11 bases in between. The CDR3 loop spans 14 amino acids. Germline V lookup: CDR1 MDHEN, CDR2 SYDVKM. The chain's CDR3 is CASSLTAVRETQYF. CDR3 DNA (partial): TGTGCCAGCAGTTTAACGGCGGTTCGAGAGACC.

There are many counts of this clone. From the germline J gene comes the end of the CDR3, since the read stops 3 residues before it. The genes are TRBV29-1 and TRBJ2-1; 10 positions agree with TRBD2. V was clipped by 5 bases and J by 1 base; unmatched bases: 8. The CDR3 consists of 16 residues. Germline V CDR1 and CDR2: SQVTM, ANQGSEA. CDR3 protein: CSVLTGTSVSYNEQFF. CDR3 DNA (partial): TGCAGCGTTTTAACCGGGACTAGCGTATCCTACAATGAG.

This clone was counted ten times or more. Read data end 3 residues before the CDR3 end; the end is taken from the germline J gene. V and J are TRBV4-1 and TRBJ2-2, with unresolved D. Trimming shortened V by 1 base and J by 0 bases, and 3 bases separated the two germline ends. In germline, CDR1 is MGHRA, CDR2 YSYEKL. CDR3 length: 14 residues. CDR3 protein: CASSQGPNTGELFF. The sequenced part of the CDR3 DNA is TGCGCCAGCAGCCAAGGGCCGAACACCGGGGAG.

This clone was seen repeatedly, ten times or more. The observed sequence ends 3 residues before the CDR3 terminus, with the missing tail filled in from the germline J gene. This sequence joins TRBV18 and TRBJ2-1; D is possibly TRBD2 (5 bases). The CDR3 length is 14 residues. V dropped 3 bases and J dropped 2 bases, with 8 bases sitting between them. CDR1 KGHSH and CDR2 LQKENI come from the germline V gene. Incomplete CDR3 DNA: TGTGCCAGCTCACCCCCCGGGGCCTACAATGAG. Protein product: CASSPPGAYNE. The whole CDR3 protein reads CASSPPGAYNEQFF.

Of note for this clone: The read is 3 residues too short to cover the CDR3 end, so that end is filled in from the germline J gene. This sequence joins TRBV19 and TRBJ1-1; D perhaps matches TRBD1 (6 bases). In germline, CDR1 is LNHDA, CDR2 SQIVND (reference sequence). V was trimmed by 5 bases and J by 5 bases, leaving 18 bases between them. The CDR3 is 15 residues long. Partial CDR3 DNA: TGTGCCAGTAGTCCGGGACATCTAGGAACAACTGAA. Translating it yields CASSPGHLGTTE. The complete CDR3 protein is CASSPGHLGTTEAFF.

A few counts support this clone. The CDR3 goes on 3 residues after the read ends, and that part is filled in from the germline J gene. The chain is built from TRBV5-6 and TRBJ1-2; D might be TRBD1 (6 bases). The CDR3 length is 12 residues. Germline loops: CDR1 SGHDT, CDR2 YYEEEE. The CDR3 DNA, read in part, is TGTGCCAGCAGCCCAGGGGTAGGAGGC. It yields the protein CASSPGVGG. The whole CDR3 protein is CASSPGVGGYTF.

The table lists this clone with a few counts. The read stops 3 residues short of the end of the CDR3; the missing end is completed from the germline J gene. The chain joins TRBV7-2 to TRBJ2-3; D possibly corresponds to TRBD1 (5 bases). Germline CDR1 and CDR2: SGHTA and FQGNSA. The CDR3 has 14 amino acids. The ends were cut back, 2 bases at V and 2 bases at J, with 8 bases in the middle. The CDR3 here is CASSLRGATDTQYF. The sequenced part of the CDR3 DNA is TGTGCCAGCAGCTTACGTGGGGCCACAGATACG.

This clone was detected ten times or more. The read ends 3 residues early relative to the CDR3; the germline J gene fills the gap. J is TRBJ1-2 and V is TRBV5-1; the D gene is possibly TRBD1 (6 bases). The germline CDR1 and CDR2 sequences are SGHRS and YFSETQ. The CDR3 loop spans 12 amino acids. The CDR3 spells CASSLQGVGYTF. Incomplete CDR3 DNA: TGCGCCAGCAGCTTACAGGGAGTGGGC.

This clone was counted a few times. The read ends 3 residues before the CDR3 terminus; that terminus is restored from the germline J gene. The rearrangement joins TRBV7-9 to TRBJ2-7; 7 bases are shared with TRBD2. CDR3 length equals 15 residues. Germline V lookup: CDR1 SEHNR, CDR2 FQNEAQ (reference sequence). V lost 9 bases, J lost 2 bases, and 13 bases stayed unmatched. CDR3 protein: CASSPGLETAYEQYF. CDR3 DNA (partial): TGTGCCAGTAGCCCCGGACTAGAGACAGCCTACGAG.

This clone showed up just a few times. The read ends 3 residues early relative to the CDR3; the germline J gene fills the gap. The rearrangement links TRBV11-2 to TRBJ1-1; D is undetermined. The CDR3 runs 13 residues. V was pared by 1 base and J by 2 bases, with 5 bases between. CDR1 and CDR2 from the germline V gene are SGHAT and FQNNGV. The chain's CDR3 is CASSLGLNTEAFF. The part of the CDR3 DNA that was read is TGTGCCAGCAGCTTAGGCCTAAACACTGAA.

There are many counts of this clone. The read falls 3 residues short of the CDR3 end, and the missing part is taken from the germline J gene. The chain couples TRBV7-3 to TRBJ2-1; 9 nucleotides match TRBD2. The CDR3 has 16 residues. The V gene's germline CDR1 is SGHTA and CDR2 FQGTGA. The V segment lost 5 bases and the J segment 2 bases; nucleotides outside the gene matches: 7. The CDR3 here is CASSPQVAGAYNEQFF. The sequenced part of the CDR3 DNA is TGTGCCAGCAGCCCCCAGGTAGCGGGAGCCTACAATGAG.

This clone was counted only a few times. The read is 3 residues too short to cover the CDR3 end, so that end is filled in from the germline J gene. The genes are TRBV20-1 and TRBJ2-1; the match to TRBD2 covers 10 bases. The CDR3 contains 18 residues. Germline loops: CDR1 DFQATT, CDR2 SNEGSKA (reference sequence). V dropped 0 bases and J dropped 6; count of bases not matched to a gene: 14. The covered CDR3 bases are TGCAGTGCTAGAGATCAAAGGGTAGCGGGAGGTAGCTTCAATGAG. This encodes CSARDQRVAGGSFNE. In full, the CDR3 reads CSARDQRVAGGSFNEQFF.

As regards this clone: The read ends 3 residues shy of where the CDR3 ends; the end is completed using the germline J gene. The chain carries TRBV19 and TRBJ1-4; TRBD1 might be the D (5 bases). CDR1 is LNHDA and CDR2 is SQIVND in the germline V gene (reference sequence). The CDR3 loop spans 16 amino acids. CDR3 DNA, as far as it was read: TGTGCCAGTAGTATAGACCCTGACAGCATTGTCGGCAAA. Translated: CASSIDPDSIVGK. The entire CDR3 sequence reads CASSIDPDSIVGKLFF.